The 26 T cell receptor beta chains below all came from one sample that was sequenced in a study of cytomegalovirus exposure and HLA in healthy donors. The PCR used 60 Vbeta and 13 Jbeta primers. Using immunoSEQ multiplex PCR, the repertoire was profiled, and TCRdb retains in-frame clones only, with some absent. Of under 200,000 clones listed, roughly 85% were seen once; the top ten hold approximately 1.6%. Sequencing was performed on PBMCs. The source of these receptors is a male donor in good health and CMV-seronegative.

This chain links TRBV5-1 with TRBJ2-7; 8 bases line up with TRBD1. The ends lost 5 bases at V and 0 bases at J; junction bases unmatched: 10. The CDR3 has 16 residues. Germline V gives CDR1 SGHRS, CDR2 YFSETQ. CDR3 bases: TGCGCCAGCAGTCCACCGAGGGACAGGAACTCCTACGAGCAGTACTTC. It codes for CASSPPRDRNSYEQYF.

The chain employs TRBV14 and TRBJ1-2; 7 nucleotides match TRBD1. This CDR3 region has 21 residues. Germline-derived CDR1 and CDR2 are SGHDN and FVKESK. J gave up 2 bases and V 1 base, and 22 bases lay outside the gene matches. This chain's CDR3 is CASSQVFLRGRQIRFNYGYTF. The CDR3 coding sequence is TGTGCCAGCAGCCAAGTTTTCCTGAGGGGGCGTCAAATCCGATTCAACTATGGCTACACCTTC.

This clone appeared a few times. This sequence joins TRBV27 and TRBJ1-1; D gene uncertain. Per the germline V gene, CDR1 is MNHEY and CDR2 is SMNVEV (reference sequence). The CDR3 sequence is 13 residues long. The V end lost 8 bases, the J end lost 0 bases, and 10 bases lay between the germline ends. CDR3 in amino acids: CASRDILNTEAFF. Here the CDR3 DNA reads TGTGCCAGCCGTGACATTTTGAACACTGAAGCTTTCTTT.

This clone was seen once. The V and J genes are TRBV7-3 and TRBJ2-3; 8 nucleotides line up with TRBD1. Germline CDR1 is SGHTA and CDR2 is FQGTGA. J gave up 5 bases and V 1 base, and 5 bases lay outside the gene matches. This CDR3 spans 15 amino acids. The CDR3 DNA sequence: TGTGCCAGCAGCTTAAATAGCAGGGGGCAAGATACGCAGTATTTT. Translated: CASSLNSRGQDTQYF.

This clone has a handful of counts. The chain links TRBV9 to TRBJ2-2; 11 bases map to TRBD2. Germline loops: CDR1 SGDLS, CDR2 YYNGEE. CDR3 length equals 19 residues. The V segment lost 3 bases and the J segment 4 bases; nucleotides outside the gene matches: 14. Written as DNA, the CDR3 is TGTGCCAGCAGCGGAGACCCCCTAGCGGGAGGCTCCCTCACCGGGGAGCTGTTTTTT. It specifies CASSGDPLAGGSLTGELFF.

The chain links TRBV27 to TRBJ2-7; TRBD2 agrees at 8 bases. After removal of 5 bases from V and 6 bases from J, the junction contained 18 bases not matched to a gene. This CDR3 spans 17 amino acids. CDR1 MNHEY and CDR2 SMNVEV come from the germline V gene (reference sequence). This CDR3 is CASSPGLAIWPLGEQYF. CDR3 sequence (DNA): TGTGCCAGCAGTCCCGGACTAGCCATTTGGCCATTAGGCGAGCAGTACTTC.

This chain connects TRBV7-6 to TRBJ2-7; maybe TRBD2 (6 bases). Germline assignment: CDR1 SGHVS and CDR2 FNYEAQ. The CDR3 length is 12 residues. The V end was cut by 5 bases, the J end by 4 bases, with 9 bases between. In nucleotides, the CDR3 is TGTGCCAGCAGCCCGGGAGCTTACGAGCAGTACTTC. Protein: CASSPGAYEQYF.

V is TRBV9 and J is TRBJ2-7, with D unresolved. The V gene lost 0 bases and the J gene lost 3 bases, with 13 bases spanning the gap. The CDR3 runs to 15 residues. Germline V gene sequence: CDR1 SGDLS, CDR2 YYNGEE. Written as DNA, the CDR3 is TGTGCCAGCAGCGTAGCTACCGGGTTCGGCTACGAGCAGTACTTC. It translates to CASSVATGFGYEQYF.

The gene calls are TRBV30 and TRBJ2-7, with 7 bases aligning to TRBD2. Trimming at V came to 4 bases and at J to 3 bases, leaving 18 bases not matched to a gene. The CDR3 is made up of 17 amino acids. Germline lookup yields CDR1 GTSNPN and CDR2 SVGIG (reference sequence). The CDR3 reads CAWIPVHLASGFYEQYF. CDR3 bases: TGTGCCTGGATCCCAGTCCATTTAGCTAGCGGATTCTACGAGCAGTACTTC.

The V and J genes are TRBV5-4 and TRBJ2-2, with D perhaps matching TRBD1 (5 bases). Germline CDR1 and CDR2: SGHNT and YYREEE (reference sequence). This CDR3 contains 15 residues. Between the trimmed V and J ends, which lost 1 base and 2 bases, there was a span of 9 bases. Written as DNA, the CDR3 is TGTGCCAGCAGCTTGCAGGGTTTTAACACCGGGGAGCTGTTTTTT. Protein sequence: CASSLQGFNTGELFF.

This clone turned up a few times. The chain recombines TRBV9 with TRBJ2-7, with a weak D call TRBD1 (7 bases). V lost 4 bases to trimming and J lost 4 bases, with 15 bases between them. Germline loops: CDR1 SGDLS, CDR2 YYNGEE. The length of the CDR3 is 14 residues. DNA for the CDR3: TGTGCCAGCAGCCCGCGGGGACAGAGTTACGAGCAGTACTTC. It codes for CASSPRGQSYEQYF.

This clone was found once. The chain uses TRBV28 and TRBJ2-3, with 11 bases lining up with TRBD1. CDR1 is MDHEN, CDR2 SYDVKM, per germline. The CDR3 runs to 19 residues. V gave up 6 bases and J gave up 1 base; unmatched junction bases: 15. The CDR3 nucleotides are TGTGCCAGCAGGAAGGCCGGGACAGGGGGATTTCAGGGCACAGATACGCAGTATTTT. Its translation is CASRKAGTGGFQGTDTQYF.

Only a few counts were recorded for this clone. V gene TRBV21-1 combines with J gene TRBJ2-7; the table's D call TRBD2 went unverified against the DNA. TRBV21-1 is a documented pseudogene. This CDR3 spans 19 amino acids. As DNA, the CDR3 is TGTGCCAGCAGCAAACCCCAAGGAGGTAGCGGGGTTTCCTCCTACGAGCAGTACTTC. It is translated as CASSKPQGGSGVSSYEQYF.

This chain uses TRBV28 with TRBJ2-3; 9 bases map to TRBD2. This CDR3 comprises 17 residues. V gave up 3 bases and J gave up 0 bases; unmatched junction bases: 7. CDR1 MDHEN and CDR2 SYDVKM come from the germline V gene. The CDR3 sequence: CASSFGRLADSTDTQYF. Here the CDR3 DNA reads TGTGCCAGCAGTTTCGGGCGACTAGCGGACAGCACAGATACGCAGTATTTT.

The gene calls are TRBV5-1 and TRBJ2-7; TRBD2 agrees at 8 bases. Germline V lookup: CDR1 SGHRS, CDR2 YFSETQ. CDR3 length: 16 residues. Trimming cost V 1 base and J 2 bases; bases outside gene matches: 8. The CDR3 loop is CASSLTGTRAAYEQYF. The CDR3 DNA sequence: TGCGCCAGCAGCTTGACCGGGACTAGAGCCGCCTACGAGCAGTACTTC.

This clone was found a few times. The chain has TRBV2 and TRBJ1-2; possible D gene TRBD1, 5 bases. Between the trimmed V and J ends, which lost 11 bases and 4 bases, there was a span of 23 bases. The CDR3 length is 15 residues. Germline CDR1 SNHLY, CDR2 FYNNEI. The CDR3 is CADLSPGPVLYGYTF. The CDR3, as DNA: TGTGCCGACCTGTCCCCAGGGCCGGTCCTCTATGGCTACACCTTC.

The chain is built from TRBV5-1 and TRBJ2-5; D may be TRBD2 (6 bases). This CDR3 spans 16 amino acids. V was shortened by 0 bases and J by 0 bases, with 12 bases between the two germline ends. The V gene's germline CDR1 is SGHRS and CDR2 YFSETQ. The CDR3 loop is CASSLGPAGNQETQYF. DNA for the CDR3: TGCGCCAGCAGCTTGGGACCGGCGGGGAACCAAGAGACCCAGTACTTC.

The chain combines TRBV7-6 with TRBJ2-7; TRBD2 agrees at 10 bases. The germline CDR1 and CDR2 sequences are SGHVS and FNYEAQ. This CDR3 contains 18 residues. The ends lost 0 bases at V and 2 bases at J; junction bases unmatched: 10. CDR3 nucleotide sequence: TGTGCCAGCAGCTTAGCCGCGGGGCTAGCGGGGGCCACCTACGAGCAGTACTTC. Amino acids: CASSLAAGLAGATYEQYF.

J is TRBJ2-3 and V is TRBV7-9; D gene unclear. Trimming removed 5 bases from V and 2 bases from J, with 11 bases in between. CDR3 length equals 14 residues. Looked up from germline, CDR1 is SEHNR and CDR2 is FQNEAQ (reference sequence). Here the CDR3 DNA reads TGTGCCAGCAGCCCCTGGGCCAACACAGATACGCAGTATTTT. It codes for CASSPWANTDTQYF.

The chain couples TRBV5-4 to TRBJ2-4; 8 bases map to TRBD1. The CDR3 is 17 amino acids. The germline CDR1 and CDR2 sequences are SGHNT and YYREEE (reference sequence). V shed 4 bases, J shed 1 base, and the junction held 10 bases outside the gene matches. CDR3 DNA: TGTGCCAGCAGCCAAGAACTGACAGGGGCGGCCAAAAACATTCAGTACTTC. This translates into CASSQELTGAAKNIQYF.

V gene TRBV6-5 combines with J gene TRBJ2-1; TRBD1 matches 8 bases. Germline V gives CDR1 MNHEY, CDR2 SVGAGI. V lost 5 bases, J lost 6 bases, and 6 bases stayed unmatched. This CDR3 has 14 amino acids. DNA for the CDR3: TGTGCCAGCAGTACCGGACAGGGCACCAATGAGCAGTTCTTC. Translated, it gives CASSTGQGTNEQFF.

This chain uses TRBV6-5 with TRBJ2-1, with 13 bases identical to TRBD2. Germline V gene lookup returns CDR1 MNHEY and CDR2 SVGAGI. This CDR3 has 15 residues. V dropped 0 bases and J dropped 8; count of bases not matched to a gene: 1. DNA of the CDR3: TGTGCCAGCAGTTACTCGGGACTAGCGGGACATGAGCAGTTCTTC. Protein: CASSYSGLAGHEQFF.

The chain carries TRBV18 and TRBJ2-3; TRBD2 agrees at 16 bases. The CDR3 spans 20 residues. Germline CDR1 and CDR2: KGHSH and LQKENI. Trimming at V came to 3 bases and at J to 3 bases, leaving 12 bases not matched to a gene. This CDR3 is CASSPSGLAGGPVLTDTQYF. CDR3 DNA: TGTGCCAGCTCACCGTCGGGACTAGCGGGAGGGCCTGTTTTGACAGATACGCAGTATTTT.

The chain recombines TRBV7-8 with TRBJ2-3; TRBD2 matches at 8 bases. Unmatched junction bases numbered 9, after V lost 5 bases and J lost 2 bases. CDR3 length equals 16 residues. CDR1 is SGHVS, CDR2 FQNEAQ, per germline. This chain's CDR3 is CASSPGLAAFTDTQYF. The DNA of the CDR3 is TGTGCCAGCAGCCCTGGACTAGCAGCATTCACAGATACGCAGTATTTT.

The chain uses TRBV13 and TRBJ2-5, with TRBD1 identical over 7 bases. The J call may not be correct, given that the DNA end is closer to TRBJ2-7. The CDR3 has 16 amino acids. Germline V gives CDR1 PRHDT, CDR2 FYEKMQ (reference sequence). The CDR3 here is CASSQGTDLRSYEQYF. The CDR3, as DNA: TGTGCCAGCAGCCAGGGGACAGACCTACGCTCCTACGAGCAGTACTTC.

This clone was seen only once. V is TRBV6-1 and J is TRBJ2-3; the match to TRBD1 covers 9 bases. The CDR3 has 16 amino acids. After removal of 4 bases from V and 6 bases from J, the junction contained 11 bases not matched to a gene. Germline V gives CDR1 MNHNS, CDR2 SASEGT. In DNA form, the CDR3 reads TGTGCCAGCAGTGCCCGACCGGGACAGGGTCCCGATACGCAGTATTTT. As protein: CASSARPGQGPDTQYF.